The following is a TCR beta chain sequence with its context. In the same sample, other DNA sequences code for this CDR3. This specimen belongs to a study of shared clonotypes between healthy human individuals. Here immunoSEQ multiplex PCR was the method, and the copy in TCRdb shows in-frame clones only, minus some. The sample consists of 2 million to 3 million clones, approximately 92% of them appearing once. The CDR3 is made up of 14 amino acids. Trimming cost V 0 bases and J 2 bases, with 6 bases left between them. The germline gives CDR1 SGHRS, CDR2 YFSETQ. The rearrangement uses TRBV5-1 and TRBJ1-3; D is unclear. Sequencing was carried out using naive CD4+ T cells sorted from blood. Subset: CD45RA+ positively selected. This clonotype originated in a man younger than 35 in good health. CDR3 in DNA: TGCGCCAGCAGCTTGGAGGGAACTGGAAACACCATATATTTT. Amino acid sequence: CASSLEGTGNTIYF.